The clone carrying this T cell receptor (beta chain) has just a few counts. This specimen belongs to a study of T-cell reconstitution after alpha-beta-depleted transplantation in children. Library preparation (for TCRbeta) was performed with unique molecular identifiers. TCRdb called the PCR reads again in MiXCR, with one record for every CDR3 protein. The table shows more than 550,000 distinct CDR3 sequences, with about 10% occurring only once. This receptor was taken from a human donor who donated a stem cell graft to a child with acute myeloid leukemia. Specimen: PBMCs from the stem cell graft donor, collected from the stem cell graft.

This CDR3 reads CASSRGPLTDGYTF. For the CDR3, the DNA is TGTGCCAGCAGCCGGGGACCGCTTACGGATGGCTACACCTTC. The chain is built from TRBV7-2 and TRBJ1-2, with a possible D match to TRBD1 (5 bases). The V gene lost 5 bases and the J gene lost 6 bases, with 16 bases spanning the gap. The V gene's germline CDR1 is SGHTA and CDR2 FQGNSA. There are 14 residues in the CDR3. Variable domain in full (rest from reference TRBV7-2 and TRBJ1-2): GAGVSQSPSNKVTEKGKDVELRCDPISGHTALYWYRQSLGQGLEFLIYFQGNSAPDKSGLPSDRFSAERTGGSVSTLTIQRTQQEDSAVYLCASSRGPLTDGYTFGSGTRLTVV.